This T cell receptor beta chain was recovered during a study of cytomegalovirus exposure and HLA in healthy donors. PCR primers comprised 60 Vbeta and 13 Jbeta primers. Sequencing used immunoSEQ multiplex PCR; TCRdb keeps in-frame clones, though not all of them. The sample has 65,000 to 70,000 clones, 85% to 90% seen once. V was cut by 4 bases and J by 2 bases, with 13 bases left in between. The CDR3 spans 14 residues. The V gene's germline CDR1 is SGHRS and CDR2 YFSETQ. About this clone: Its cognate antigen is unknown.

Study conclusions and caveats: Data from an earlier analysis indicated that most TCR beta V segments were productive either about 87% or about 30% of the time. According to the study, approximately 150 TCR beta chains were cytomegalovirus-associated.

Specimen: PBMCs. The receptor's source is a woman aged 25-40 years in good health and CMV-seropositive. This chain uses TRBV5-1 with TRBJ2-7, with D possibly TRBD2 on 5 matching bases. This chain's CDR3 is CASSHTPAAYEQYF. The CDR3, as DNA: TGCGCCAGCAGCCACACCCCAGCGGCCTACGAGCAGTACTTC.